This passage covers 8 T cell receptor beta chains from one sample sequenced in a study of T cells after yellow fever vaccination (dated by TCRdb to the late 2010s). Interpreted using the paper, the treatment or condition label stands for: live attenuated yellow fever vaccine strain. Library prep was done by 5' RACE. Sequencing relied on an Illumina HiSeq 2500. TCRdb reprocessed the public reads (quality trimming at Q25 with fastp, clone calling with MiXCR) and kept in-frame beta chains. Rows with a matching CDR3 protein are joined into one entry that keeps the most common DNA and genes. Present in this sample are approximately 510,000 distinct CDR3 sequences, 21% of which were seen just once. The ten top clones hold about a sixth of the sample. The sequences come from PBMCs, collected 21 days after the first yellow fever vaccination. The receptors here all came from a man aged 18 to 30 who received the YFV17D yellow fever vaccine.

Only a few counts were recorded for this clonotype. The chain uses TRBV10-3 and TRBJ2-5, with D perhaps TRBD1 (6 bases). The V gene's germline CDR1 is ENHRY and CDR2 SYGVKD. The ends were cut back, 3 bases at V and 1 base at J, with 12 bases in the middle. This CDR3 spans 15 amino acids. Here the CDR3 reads CAISDGTGPQETQYF. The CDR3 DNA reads TGTGCCATCAGTGATGGTACAGGGCCCCAAGAGACCCAGTACTTC.

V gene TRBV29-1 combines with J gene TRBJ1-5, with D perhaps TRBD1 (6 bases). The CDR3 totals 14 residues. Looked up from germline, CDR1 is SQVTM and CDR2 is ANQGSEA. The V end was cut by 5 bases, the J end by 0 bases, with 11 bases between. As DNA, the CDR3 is TGCAGCGTTCAAATACAGGGTAGCAATCAGCCCCAGCATTTT. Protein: CSVQIQGSNQPQHF.

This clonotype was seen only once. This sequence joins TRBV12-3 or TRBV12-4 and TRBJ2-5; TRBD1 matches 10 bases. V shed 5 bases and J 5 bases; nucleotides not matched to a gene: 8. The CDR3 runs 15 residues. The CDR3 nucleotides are TGTGCCAGCAGTGCGCCGGGACAGGGGATGGAGACCCAGTACTTC. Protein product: CASSAPGQGMETQYF.

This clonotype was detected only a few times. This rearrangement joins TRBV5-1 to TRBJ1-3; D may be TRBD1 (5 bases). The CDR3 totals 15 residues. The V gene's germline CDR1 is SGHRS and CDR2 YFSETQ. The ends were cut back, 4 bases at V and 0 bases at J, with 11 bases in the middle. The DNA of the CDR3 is TGCGCCAGCAGCACCGGGACGGCCTCTGGAAACACCATATATTTT. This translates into CASSTGTASGNTIYF.

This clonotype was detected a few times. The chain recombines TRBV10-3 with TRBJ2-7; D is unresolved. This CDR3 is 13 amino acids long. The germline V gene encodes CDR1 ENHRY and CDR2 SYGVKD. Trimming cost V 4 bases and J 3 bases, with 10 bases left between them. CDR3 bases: TGTGCCATCAGTGTTACGGCAATCTACGAGCAGTACTTC. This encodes CAISVTAIYEQYF.

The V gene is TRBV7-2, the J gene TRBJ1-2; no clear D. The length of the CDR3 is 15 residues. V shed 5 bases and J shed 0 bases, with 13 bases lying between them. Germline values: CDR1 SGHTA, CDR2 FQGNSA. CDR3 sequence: CASSLRGGSNYGYTF. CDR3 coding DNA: TGTGCCAGCAGCCTCCGGGGAGGTTCTAACTATGGCTACACCTTC. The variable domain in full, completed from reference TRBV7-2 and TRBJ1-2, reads GAGVSQSPSNKVTEKGKDVELRCDPISGHTALYWYRQSLGQGLEFLIYFQGNSAPDKSGLPSDRFSAERTGGSVSTLTIQRTQQEDSAVYLCASSLRGGSNYGYTFGSGTRLTVV.

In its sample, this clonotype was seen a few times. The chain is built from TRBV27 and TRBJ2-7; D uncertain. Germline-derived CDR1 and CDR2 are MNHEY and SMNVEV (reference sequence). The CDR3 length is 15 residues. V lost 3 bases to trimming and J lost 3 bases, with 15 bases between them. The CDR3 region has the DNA TGTGCCAGCAGTTTTGACATGCCCGGCTTCTACGAGCAGTACTTC. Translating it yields CASSFDMPGFYEQYF.

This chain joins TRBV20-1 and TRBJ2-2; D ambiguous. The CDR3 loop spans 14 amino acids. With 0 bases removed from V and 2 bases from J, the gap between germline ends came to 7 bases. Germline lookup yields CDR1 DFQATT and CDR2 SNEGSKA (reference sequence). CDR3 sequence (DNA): TGCAGTGCTAGAGATGTGACTAACACCGGGGAGCTGTTTTTT. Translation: CSARDVTNTGELFF.